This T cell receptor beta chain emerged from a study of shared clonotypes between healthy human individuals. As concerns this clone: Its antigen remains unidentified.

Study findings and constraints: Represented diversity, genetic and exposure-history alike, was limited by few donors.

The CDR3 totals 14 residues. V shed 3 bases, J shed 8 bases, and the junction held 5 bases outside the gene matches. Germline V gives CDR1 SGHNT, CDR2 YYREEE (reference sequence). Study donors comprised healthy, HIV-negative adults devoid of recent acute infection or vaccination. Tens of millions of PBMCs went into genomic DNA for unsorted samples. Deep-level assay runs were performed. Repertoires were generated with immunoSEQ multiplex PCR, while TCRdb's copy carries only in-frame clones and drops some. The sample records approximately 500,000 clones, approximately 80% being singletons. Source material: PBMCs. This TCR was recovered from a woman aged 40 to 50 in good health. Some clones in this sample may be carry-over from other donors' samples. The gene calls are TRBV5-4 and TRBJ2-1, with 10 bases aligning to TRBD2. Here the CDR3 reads CASSSAGGIDEQFF. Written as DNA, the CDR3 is TGTGCCAGCAGCTCAGCGGGAGGGATCGATGAGCAGTTCTTC.